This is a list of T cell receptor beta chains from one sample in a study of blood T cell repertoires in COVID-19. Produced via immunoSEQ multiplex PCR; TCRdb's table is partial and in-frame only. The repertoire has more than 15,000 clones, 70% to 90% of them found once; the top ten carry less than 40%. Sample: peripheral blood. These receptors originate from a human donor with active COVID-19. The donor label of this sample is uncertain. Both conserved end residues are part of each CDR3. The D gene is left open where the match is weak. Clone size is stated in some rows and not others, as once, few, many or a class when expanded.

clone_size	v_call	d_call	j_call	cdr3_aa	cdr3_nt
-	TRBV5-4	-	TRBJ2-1	CASSLGLANEQFF	TGTGCCAGCAGCCTAGGACTGGCGAATGAGCAGTTCTTC
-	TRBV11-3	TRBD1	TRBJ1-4	CASSRGTGGFEKLFF	TGTGCCAGCAGCCGAGGCACAGGGGGCTTTGAAAAACTGTTTTTT
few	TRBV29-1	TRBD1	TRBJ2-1	CSVEIWDSSYNEQFF	TGCAGCGTTGAAATATGGGACAGCTCCTACAATGAGCAGTTCTTC
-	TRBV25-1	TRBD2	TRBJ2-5	CASSGGLPYQETQYF	TGTGCCAGCAGTGGGGGACTACCGTACCAAGAGACCCAGTACTTC
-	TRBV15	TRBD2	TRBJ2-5	CATSRRGLAESRTQYF	TGTGCCACCAGCAGAAGGGGACTAGCGGAGTCAAGGACCCAGTACTTC
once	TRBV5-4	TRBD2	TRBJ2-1	CASSPSSGGAGGLEQFF	TGTGCCAGCAGCCCGTCTAGCGGGGGGGCCGGGGGGCTTGAGCAGTTCTTC
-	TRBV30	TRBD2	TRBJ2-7	CAWSSRGGLGEQYF	TGTGCCTGGAGTTCCCGGGGGGGCCTCGGGGAGCAGTACTTC
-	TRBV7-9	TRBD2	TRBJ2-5	CASSLGGGGALIQYF	TGTGCCAGCAGCTTAGGTGGCGGGGGGGCACTAATCCAGTACTTC
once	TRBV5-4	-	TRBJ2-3	CASSSSLGTDTQYF	TGTGCCAGCAGCTCCAGTCTCGGGACAGATACGCAGTATTTT
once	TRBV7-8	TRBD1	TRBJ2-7	CASSHPGQGMGYEQYF	TGTGCCAGCAGCCACCCGGGACAGGGTATGGGCTACGAGCAGTACTTC